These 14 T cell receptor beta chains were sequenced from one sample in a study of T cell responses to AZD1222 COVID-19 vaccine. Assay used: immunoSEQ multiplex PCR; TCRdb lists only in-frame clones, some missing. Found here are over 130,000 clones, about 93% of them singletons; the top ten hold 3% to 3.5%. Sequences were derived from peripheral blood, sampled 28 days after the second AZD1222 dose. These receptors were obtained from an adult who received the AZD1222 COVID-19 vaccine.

The CDR3 nucleotides are TGTGCCAGCAGCCAAGACGGCAAGCGGTTGGAGACCCAGTACTTC. It is translated as CASSQDGKRLETQYF. The gene calls are TRBV4-2 and TRBJ2-5; D might be TRBD2 (5 bases). Germline lookup yields CDR1 LGHNA and CDR2 YNFKEQ. The CDR3 is 15 amino acids. Trimming stripped 0 bases from V and 5 bases from J, with 13 bases between.

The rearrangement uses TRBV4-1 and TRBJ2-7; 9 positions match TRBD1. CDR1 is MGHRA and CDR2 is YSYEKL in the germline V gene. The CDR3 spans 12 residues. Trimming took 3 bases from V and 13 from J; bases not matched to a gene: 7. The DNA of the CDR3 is TGCGCCAGCAGCCATGGACAGGGGCGAGAATACTTC. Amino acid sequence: CASSHGQGREYF.

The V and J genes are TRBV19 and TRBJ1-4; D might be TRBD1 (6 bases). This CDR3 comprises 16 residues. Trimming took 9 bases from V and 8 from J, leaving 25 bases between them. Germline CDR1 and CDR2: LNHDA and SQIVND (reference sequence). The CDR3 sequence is CASEEGGTLYGEKLFF. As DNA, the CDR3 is TGTGCCAGCGAAGAGGGGGGGACGCTTTATGGCGAAAAACTGTTTTTT.

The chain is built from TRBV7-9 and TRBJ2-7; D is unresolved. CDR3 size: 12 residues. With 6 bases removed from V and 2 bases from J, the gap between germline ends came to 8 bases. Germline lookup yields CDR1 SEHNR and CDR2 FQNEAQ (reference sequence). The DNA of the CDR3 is TGTGCCAGCAGTTTTCTTACCTACGAGCAGTACTTC. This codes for CASSFLTYEQYF.

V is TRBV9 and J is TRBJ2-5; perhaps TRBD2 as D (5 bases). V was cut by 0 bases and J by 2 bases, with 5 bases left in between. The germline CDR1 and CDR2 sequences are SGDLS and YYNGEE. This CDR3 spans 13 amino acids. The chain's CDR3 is CASSVGTQETQYF. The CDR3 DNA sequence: TGTGCCAGCAGCGTAGGGACTCAAGAGACCCAGTACTTC. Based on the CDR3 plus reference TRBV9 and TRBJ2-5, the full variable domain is DSGVTQTPKHLITATGQRVTLRCSPRSGDLSVYWYQQSLDQGLQFLIQYYNGEERAKGNILERFSAQQFPDLHSELNLSSLELGDSALYFCASSVGTQETQYFGPGTRLLVL.

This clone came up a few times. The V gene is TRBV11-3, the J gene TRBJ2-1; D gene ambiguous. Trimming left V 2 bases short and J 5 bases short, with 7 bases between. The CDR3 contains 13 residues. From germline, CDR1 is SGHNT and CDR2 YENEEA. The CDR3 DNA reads TGTGCCAGCAGCTTAAGCGACCACAATGAGCAGTTCTTC. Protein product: CASSLSDHNEQFF. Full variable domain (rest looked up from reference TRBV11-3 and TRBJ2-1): EAGVVQSPRYKIIEKKQPVAFWCNPISGHNTLYWYLQNLGQGPELLIRYENEEAVDDSQLPKDRFSAERLKGVDSTLKIQPAELGDSAVYLCASSLSDHNEQFFGPGTRLTVL.

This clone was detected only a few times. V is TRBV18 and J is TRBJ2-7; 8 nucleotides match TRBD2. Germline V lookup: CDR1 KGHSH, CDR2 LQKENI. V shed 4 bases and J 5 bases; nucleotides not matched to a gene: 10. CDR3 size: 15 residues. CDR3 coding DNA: TGTGCCAGCTCACGACGGGAGGGCCTAGTAGACGAGCAGTACTTC. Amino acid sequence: CASSRREGLVDEQYF.

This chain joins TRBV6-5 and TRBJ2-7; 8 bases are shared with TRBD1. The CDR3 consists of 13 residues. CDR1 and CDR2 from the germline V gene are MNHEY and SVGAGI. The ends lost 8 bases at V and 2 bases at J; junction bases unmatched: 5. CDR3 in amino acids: CASGDRPPYEQYF. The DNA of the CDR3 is TGTGCCAGCGGGGACAGGCCCCCCTACGAGCAGTACTTC.

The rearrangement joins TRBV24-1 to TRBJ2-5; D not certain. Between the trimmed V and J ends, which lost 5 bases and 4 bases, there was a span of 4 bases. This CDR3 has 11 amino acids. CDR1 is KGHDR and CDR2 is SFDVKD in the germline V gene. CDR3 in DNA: TGTGCCACCAGTGGTTCAGAGACCCAGTACTTC. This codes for CATSGSETQYF.

CDR3 amino acids: CASSQGPGDYGYTF. CDR3 sequence (DNA): TGCGCCAGCAGCCAAGGTCCAGGGGACTATGGCTACACCTTC. The chain couples TRBV4-1 to TRBJ1-2, with D maybe TRBD1 (6 bases). The CDR3 loop spans 14 amino acids. The V end lost 1 base, the J end lost 3 bases, and 9 bases lay between the germline ends. In germline, CDR1 is MGHRA, CDR2 YSYEKL.

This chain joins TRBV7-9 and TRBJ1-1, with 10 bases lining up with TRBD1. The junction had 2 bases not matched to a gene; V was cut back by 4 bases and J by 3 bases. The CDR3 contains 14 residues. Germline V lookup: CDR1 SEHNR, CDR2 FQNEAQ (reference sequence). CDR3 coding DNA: TGTGCCAGCAGCTCGGGACAGGGGCACACTGAAGCTTTCTTT. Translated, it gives CASSSGQGHTEAFF. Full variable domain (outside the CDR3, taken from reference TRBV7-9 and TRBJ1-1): DTGVSQNPRHKITKRGQNVTFRCDPISEHNRLYWYRQTLGQGPEFLTYFQNEAQLEKSRLLSDRFSAERPKGSFSTLEIQRTEQGDSAMYLCASSSGQGHTEAFFGQGTRLTVV.

CDR3: CASSPTDRGYEQYF. In nucleotides, the CDR3 is TGTGCCAGCAGCCCAACGGACAGGGGCTACGAGCAGTACTTC. The chain uses TRBV5-4 and TRBJ2-7, with 9 bases fitting TRBD1. This CDR3 has 14 residues. The germline V gene encodes CDR1 SGHNT and CDR2 YYREEE (reference sequence). Trimming took 4 bases from V and 3 from J; bases not matched to a gene: 5.

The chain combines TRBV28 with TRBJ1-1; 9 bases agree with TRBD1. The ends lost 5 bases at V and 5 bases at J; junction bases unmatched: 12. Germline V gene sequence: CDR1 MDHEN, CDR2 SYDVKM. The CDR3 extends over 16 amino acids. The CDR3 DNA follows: TGTGCCAGCAGTCCACCAGGGACAGGGACTAATACTGAAGCTTTCTTT. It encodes CASSPPGTGTNTEAFF.

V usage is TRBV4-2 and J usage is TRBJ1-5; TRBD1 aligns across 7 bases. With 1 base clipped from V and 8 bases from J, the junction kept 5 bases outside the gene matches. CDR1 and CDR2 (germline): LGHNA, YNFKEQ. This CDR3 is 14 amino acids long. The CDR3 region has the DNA TGTGCCAGCAGCCAAGGGGGGACAGCTAAGCCCCAGCATTTT. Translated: CASSQGGTAKPQHF.